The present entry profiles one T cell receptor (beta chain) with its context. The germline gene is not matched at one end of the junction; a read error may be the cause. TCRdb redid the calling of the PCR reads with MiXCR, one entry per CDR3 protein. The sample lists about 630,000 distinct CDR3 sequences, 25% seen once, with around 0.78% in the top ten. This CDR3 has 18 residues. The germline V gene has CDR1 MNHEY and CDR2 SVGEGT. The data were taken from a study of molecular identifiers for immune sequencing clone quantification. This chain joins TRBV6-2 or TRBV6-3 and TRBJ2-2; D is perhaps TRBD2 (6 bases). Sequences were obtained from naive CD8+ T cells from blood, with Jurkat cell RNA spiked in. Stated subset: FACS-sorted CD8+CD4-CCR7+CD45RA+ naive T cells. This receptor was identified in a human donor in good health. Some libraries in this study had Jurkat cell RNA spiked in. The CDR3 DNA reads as TGTGCCAGCAGTCTCCTTCCCTGGAGCGGAGGGAACACCGGGGAGCTGCTTTTT. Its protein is CASSLLPWSGGNTGELLF.